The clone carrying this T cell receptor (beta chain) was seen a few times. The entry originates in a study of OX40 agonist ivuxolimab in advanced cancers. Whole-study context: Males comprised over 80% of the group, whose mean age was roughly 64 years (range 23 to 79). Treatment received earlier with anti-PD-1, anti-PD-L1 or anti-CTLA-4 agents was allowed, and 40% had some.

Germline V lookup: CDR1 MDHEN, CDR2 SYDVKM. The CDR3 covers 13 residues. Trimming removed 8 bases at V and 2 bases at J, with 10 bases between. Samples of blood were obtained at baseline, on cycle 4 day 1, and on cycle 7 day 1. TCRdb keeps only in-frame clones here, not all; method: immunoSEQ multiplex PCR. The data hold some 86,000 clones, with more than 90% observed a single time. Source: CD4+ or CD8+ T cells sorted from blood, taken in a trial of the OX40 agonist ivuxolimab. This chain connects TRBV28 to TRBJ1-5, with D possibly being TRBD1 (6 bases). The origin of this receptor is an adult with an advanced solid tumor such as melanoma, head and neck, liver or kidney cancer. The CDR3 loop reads CASHRGGNQPQHF. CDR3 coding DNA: TGTGCCAGCCATAGGGGGGGCAATCAGCCCCAGCATTTT.